The clone carrying this TCR beta chain was counted between two and nine times. Its antigen is as yet unknown. Trimming removed 5 bases from V and 5 bases from J; junction bases left unmatched: 9. Germline V gene data show CDR1 as KGHSH and CDR2 as LQKENI. This CDR3 is 14 amino acids long. The data were obtained in a study of cytomegalovirus exposure and HLA in healthy donors. Overall study findings and caveats: V- and J-gene trimming in TCR beta was tied to a missense DCLRE1C variant by an analysis performed later.

The PCR contained 60 Vbeta and 13 Jbeta primers. Only in-frame clones appear in the TCRdb table, and some are missing; sequencing was by immunoSEQ multiplex PCR. The sample lists 150,000 to 180,000 clones; around 82% were seen once. This TCR was recovered from a woman aged 40 to 55 in good health and CMV-seropositive. Sequencing input: PBMCs. The chain employs TRBV18 and TRBJ2-7; 7 nucleotides agree with TRBD1. CDR3 amino acids: CASSYTGDWNEQYF. The CDR3 DNA follows: TGTGCCAGCTCATATACAGGGGATTGGAACGAGCAGTACTTC. Full variable domain (missing parts from reference TRBV18 and TRBJ2-7): NAGVMQNPRHLVRRRGQEARLRCSPMKGHSHVYWYRQLPEEGLKFMVYLQKENIIDESGMPKERFSAEFPKEGPSILRIQQVVRGDSAAYFCASSYTGDWNEQYFGPGTRLTVT.